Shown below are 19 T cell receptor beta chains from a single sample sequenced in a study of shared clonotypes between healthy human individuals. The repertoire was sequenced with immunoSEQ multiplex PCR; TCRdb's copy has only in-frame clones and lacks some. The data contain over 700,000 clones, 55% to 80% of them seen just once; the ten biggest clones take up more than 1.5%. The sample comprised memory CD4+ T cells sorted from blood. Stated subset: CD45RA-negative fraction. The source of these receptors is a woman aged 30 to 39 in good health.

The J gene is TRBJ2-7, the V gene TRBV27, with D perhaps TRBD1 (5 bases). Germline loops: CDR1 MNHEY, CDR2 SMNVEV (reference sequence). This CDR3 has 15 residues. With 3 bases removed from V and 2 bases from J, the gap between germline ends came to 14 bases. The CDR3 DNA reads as TGTGCCAGCAGTTTGTACCAGGGCCGTACCTACGAGCAGTACTTC. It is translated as CASSLYQGRTYEQYF.

The CDR3 DNA sequence: TGTGCCAGCAGCCTGGACCGGGGGTTTGGTGAGCAGTTCTTC. Translation: CASSLDRGFGEQFF. This chain uses TRBV11-3 with TRBJ2-1, with TRBD2 as a possible D gene (6 bases). Trimming shortened V by 5 bases and J by 9 bases, and 17 bases separated the two germline ends. The CDR3 loop spans 14 amino acids. CDR1 is SGHNT and CDR2 is YENEEA in the germline V gene.

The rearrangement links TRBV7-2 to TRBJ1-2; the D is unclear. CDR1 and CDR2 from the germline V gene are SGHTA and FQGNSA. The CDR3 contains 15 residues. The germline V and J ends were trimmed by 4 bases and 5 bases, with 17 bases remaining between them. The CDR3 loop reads CASSSAYTTTYGYTF. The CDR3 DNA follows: TGTGCCAGCAGCTCCGCCTACACCACGACTTATGGCTACACCTTC. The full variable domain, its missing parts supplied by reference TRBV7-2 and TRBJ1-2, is GAGVSQSPSNKVTEKGKDVELRCDPISGHTALYWYRQSLGQGLEFLIYFQGNSAPDKSGLPSDRFSAERTGGSVSTLTIQRTQQEDSAVYLCASSSAYTTTYGYTFGSGTRLTVV.

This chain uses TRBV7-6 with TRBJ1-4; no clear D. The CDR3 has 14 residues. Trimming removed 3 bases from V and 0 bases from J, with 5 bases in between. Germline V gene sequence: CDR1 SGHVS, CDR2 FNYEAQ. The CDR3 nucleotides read TGTGCCAGCAGCTTCGGGGCAACTAATGAAAAACTGTTTTTT. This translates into CASSFGATNEKLFF.

As DNA, the CDR3 is TGTGCCAGCAGTTTCTCCAGGGGATCGAGGGATGCTTTCTTT. Residues: CASSFSRGSRDAFF. The rearrangement joins TRBV28 to TRBJ1-1; tentatively, D is TRBD1 (6 bases). V lost 3 bases, J lost 11 bases, and 19 bases lay in between. The CDR3 contains 14 residues. Germline CDR1 reads MDHEN; CDR2 reads SYDVKM.

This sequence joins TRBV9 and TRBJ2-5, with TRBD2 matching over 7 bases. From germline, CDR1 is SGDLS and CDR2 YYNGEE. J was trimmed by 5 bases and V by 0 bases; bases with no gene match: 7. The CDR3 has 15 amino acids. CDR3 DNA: TGTGCCAGCAGCGTAGGGTCGGGAGGCTGGGAGACCCAGTACTTC. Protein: CASSVGSGGWETQYF.

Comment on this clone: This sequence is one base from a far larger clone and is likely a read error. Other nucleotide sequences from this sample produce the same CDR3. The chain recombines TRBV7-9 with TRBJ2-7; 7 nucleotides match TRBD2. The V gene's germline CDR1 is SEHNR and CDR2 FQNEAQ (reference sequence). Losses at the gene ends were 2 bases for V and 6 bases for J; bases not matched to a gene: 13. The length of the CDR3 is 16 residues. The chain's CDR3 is CASSLLAGVGVGEQYF. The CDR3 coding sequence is TGTGCCAGCAGCTTACTTGCGGGAGTAGGAGTGGGCGAGCAGTACTTC.

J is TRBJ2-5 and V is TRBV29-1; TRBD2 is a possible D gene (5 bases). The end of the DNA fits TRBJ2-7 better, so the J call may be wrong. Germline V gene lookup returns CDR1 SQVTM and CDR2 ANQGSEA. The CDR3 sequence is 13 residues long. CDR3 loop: CSVDPDGTYEQYF. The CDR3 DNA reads TGCAGCGTTGACCCAGACGGGACCTACGAGCAGTACTTC.

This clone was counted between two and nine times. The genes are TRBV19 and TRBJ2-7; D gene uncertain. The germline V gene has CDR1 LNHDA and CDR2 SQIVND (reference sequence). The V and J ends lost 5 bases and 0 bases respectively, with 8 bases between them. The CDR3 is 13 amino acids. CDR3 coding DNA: TGTGCCAGTAGTCCCCCCCACTCCTACGAGCAGTACTTC. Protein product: CASSPPHSYEQYF.

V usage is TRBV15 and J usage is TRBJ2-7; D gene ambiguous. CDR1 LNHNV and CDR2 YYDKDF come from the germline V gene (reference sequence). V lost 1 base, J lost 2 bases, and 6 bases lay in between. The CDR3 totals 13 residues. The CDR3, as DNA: TGTGCCACCAGCAGAGTTGGAGCCTACGAGCAGTACTTC. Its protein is CATSRVGAYEQYF.

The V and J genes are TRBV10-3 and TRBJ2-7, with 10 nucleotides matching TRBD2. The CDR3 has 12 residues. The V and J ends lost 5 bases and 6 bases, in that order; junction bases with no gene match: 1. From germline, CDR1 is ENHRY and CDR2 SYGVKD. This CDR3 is CAISSGRAEQYF. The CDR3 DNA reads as TGTGCCATCAGTAGCGGGAGGGCCGAGCAGTACTTC.

CDR3 nucleotides: TGCGCCAGCAGTGAGTCGATAGGAAGCAGCGACGTCCTGACTTTC. Translated: CASSESIGSSDVLTF. The chain carries TRBV10-1 and TRBJ2-6; no definite D call. Per the germline V gene, CDR1 is WNHNN and CDR2 is SYGVQD (reference sequence). The length of the CDR3 is 15 residues. V lost 0 bases, J lost 11 bases, and 14 bases lay in between.

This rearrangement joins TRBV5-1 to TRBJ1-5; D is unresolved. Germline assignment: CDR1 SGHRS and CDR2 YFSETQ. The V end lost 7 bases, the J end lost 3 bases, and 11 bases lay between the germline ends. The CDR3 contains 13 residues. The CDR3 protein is CASGPGPNQPQHF. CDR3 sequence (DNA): TGCGCCAGCGGACCAGGTCCCAATCAGCCCCAGCATTTT.

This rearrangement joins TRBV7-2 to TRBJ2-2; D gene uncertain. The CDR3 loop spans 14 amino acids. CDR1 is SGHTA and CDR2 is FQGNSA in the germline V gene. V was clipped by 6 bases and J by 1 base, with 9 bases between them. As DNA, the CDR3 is TGTGCCAGCAGACGGGCGCAGAACACCGGGGAGCTGTTTTTT. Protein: CASRRAQNTGELFF.

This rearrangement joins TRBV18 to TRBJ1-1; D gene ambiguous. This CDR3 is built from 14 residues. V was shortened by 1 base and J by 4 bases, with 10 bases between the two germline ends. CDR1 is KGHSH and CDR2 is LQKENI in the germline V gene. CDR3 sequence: CASSPQGSFTEAFF. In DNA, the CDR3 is TGTGCCAGCTCACCACAGGGCTCATTCACTGAAGCTTTCTTT.

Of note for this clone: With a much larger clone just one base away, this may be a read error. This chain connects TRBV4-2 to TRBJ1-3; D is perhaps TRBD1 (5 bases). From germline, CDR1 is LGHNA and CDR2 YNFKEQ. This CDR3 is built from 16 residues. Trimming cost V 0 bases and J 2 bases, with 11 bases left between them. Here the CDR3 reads CASSQDKGNPGNTIYF. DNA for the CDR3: TGTGCCAGCAGCCAAGATAAGGGGAATCCTGGAAACACCATATATTTT.

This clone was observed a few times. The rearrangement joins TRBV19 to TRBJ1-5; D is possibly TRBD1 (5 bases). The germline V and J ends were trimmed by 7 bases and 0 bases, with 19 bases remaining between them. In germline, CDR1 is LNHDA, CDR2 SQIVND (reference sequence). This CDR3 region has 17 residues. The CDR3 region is CASNRDGGRNSNQPQHF. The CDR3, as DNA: TGTGCCAGTAATCGCGATGGGGGACGGAATAGCAATCAGCCCCAGCATTTT.

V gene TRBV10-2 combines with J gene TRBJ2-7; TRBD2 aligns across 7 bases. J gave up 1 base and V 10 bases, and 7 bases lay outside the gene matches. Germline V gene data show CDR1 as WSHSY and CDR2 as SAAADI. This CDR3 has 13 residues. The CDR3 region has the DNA TGCGCCACCACGGACGGGAGGTCCTACGAGCAGTACTTC. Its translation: CATTDGRSYEQYF.

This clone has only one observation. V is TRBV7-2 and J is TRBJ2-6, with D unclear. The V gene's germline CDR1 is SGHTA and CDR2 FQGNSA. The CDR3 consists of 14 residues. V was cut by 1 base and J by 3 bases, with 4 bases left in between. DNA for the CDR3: TGTGCCAGCAGCTTAGTTAGTGGGGCCAACGTCCTGACTTTC. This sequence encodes CASSLVSGANVLTF.